The present entry profiles one TCR beta chain with its context. The antigen remains unidentified. The CDR3 spans 12 residues. The germline V gene has CDR1 SGHKS and CDR2 YYEKEE (reference sequence). The V and J ends lost 0 bases and 5 bases respectively, with 4 bases between them. Via MiXCR, TCRdb re-called the reads, giving one row per CDR3 protein. The repertoire holds 800,000 to 950,000 distinct CDR3 sequences, with around a third as singletons. This specimen comes from a study of T cell repertoires in cytomegalovirus infection. Study-level information: CMV epitopes in the study were HLA-C-restricted (recently identified) and HLA-B-restricted (well studied). Public TCR beta signatures were indicative of both CMV infection and a matching HLA type. Study results and caveats: Cumulative public TCR beta family frequency identified carriers of CMV plus the relevant HLA. Dominant in the ex vivo response were TCR beta clonotypes restricted by HLA-C and specific for CMV.

The receptor's source is a human donor in good health (CMV status not recorded). Some clones in this sample may be carry-over from other donors' samples. The source material was cultured CD8+ T cells from PBMCs, sampled from culture after CMV antigen stimulation. V gene TRBV5-5 combines with J gene TRBJ2-3; D not resolved. The CDR3 DNA reads TGTGCCAGCAGCTTGGATGTAGATACGCAGTATTTT. It specifies CASSLDVDTQYF.